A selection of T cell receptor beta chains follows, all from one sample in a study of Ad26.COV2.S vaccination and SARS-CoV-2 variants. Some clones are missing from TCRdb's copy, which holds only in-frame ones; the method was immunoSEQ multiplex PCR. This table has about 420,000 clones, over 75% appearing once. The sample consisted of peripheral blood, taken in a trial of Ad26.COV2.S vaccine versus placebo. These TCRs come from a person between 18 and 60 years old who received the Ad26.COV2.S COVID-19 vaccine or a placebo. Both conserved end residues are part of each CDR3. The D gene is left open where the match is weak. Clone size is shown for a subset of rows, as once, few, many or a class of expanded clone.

CDR3: CASSQGQGAFYEQYF
DNA: TGTGCCAGCAGCCAAGGGCAGGGCGCATTCTACGAGCAGTACTTC
length: 15
J: TRBJ2-7
V: TRBV3-1/TRBV3-2
D: -
size: -

CDR3: CASSFGLAGTYEQYF
DNA: TGTGCCAGCAGTTTCGGACTAGCGGGAACCTACGAGCAGTACTTC
length: 15
J: TRBJ2-7
V: TRBV27
D: TRBD2
size: -

CDR3: CASSLMGTGANVLTF
DNA: TGTGCCAGCAGCTTAATGGGGACCGGGGCCAACGTCCTGACTTTC
length: 15
J: TRBJ2-6
V: TRBV7-3
D: -
size: -

CDR3: CAFEQGTDQPQHF
DNA: TGTGCCTTTGAACAGGGGACCGATCAGCCCCAGCATTTT
length: 13
J: TRBJ1-5
V: TRBV30
D: TRBD1
size: -

CDR3: CATSRTSNYGYTF
DNA: TGTGCCACCAGCAGGACAAGCAACTATGGCTACACCTTC
length: 13
J: TRBJ1-2
V: TRBV15
D: -
size: -

CDR3: CASSLIQSYEQYF
DNA: TGTGCCAGCAGCTTAATCCAGTCCTACGAGCAGTACTTC
length: 13
J: TRBJ2-7
V: TRBV7-6
D: -
size: -

CDR3: CSVVAGITGELFF
DNA: TGCAGCGTTGTAGCGGGGATCACCGGGGAGCTGTTTTTT
length: 13
J: TRBJ2-2
V: TRBV29-1
D: TRBD2
size: -

CDR3: CASSPNRMGLDGSPLHF
DNA: TGCGCCAGCAGTCCGAATCGTATGGGTCTTGATGGCTCACCCCTCCACTTT
length: 17
J: TRBJ1-6
V: TRBV23-1
D: -
size: -

CDR3: CASRFTGERKQFF
DNA: TGTGCCAGCAGATTTACAGGGGAGAGGAAGCAGTTCTTC
length: 13
J: TRBJ2-1
V: TRBV27
D: TRBD1
size: -

CDR3: CASSFLAGPKNIQYF
DNA: TGTGCCAGCAGCTTCCTAGCGGGGCCCAAAAACATTCAGTACTTC
length: 15
J: TRBJ2-4
V: TRBV7-2
D: TRBD2
size: -

CDR3: CASREAGANVLTF
DNA: TGTGCCAGCAGGGAGGCTGGGGCCAACGTCCTGACTTTC
length: 13
J: TRBJ2-6
V: TRBV12-3/TRBV12-4
D: -
size: -

CDR3: CASSYSTSGGYEQYF
DNA: TGTGCCAGCAGTTACTCGACTAGCGGGGGCTACGAGCAGTACTTC
length: 15
J: TRBJ2-7
V: TRBV6-2/TRBV6-3
D: TRBD2
size: -

CDR3: CASRRTDRAYGYTF
DNA: TGTGCCAGCAGACGAACGGACAGAGCGTATGGCTACACCTTC
length: 14
J: TRBJ1-2
V: TRBV28
D: -
size: -

CDR3: CASSWANGETQYF
DNA: TGTGCCAGCTCTTGGGCTAACGGAGAGACCCAGTACTTC
length: 13
J: TRBJ2-5
V: TRBV19
D: -
size: -

CDR3: CASSLRDSNEKLFF
DNA: TGTGCCAGCAGTCTCCGGGACAGTAATGAAAAACTGTTTTTT
length: 14
J: TRBJ1-4
V: TRBV6-5
D: TRBD1
size: -

CDR3: CAWSGGGSGTDTQYF
DNA: TGTGCCTGGAGTGGGGGAGGGTCCGGTACAGATACGCAGTATTTT
length: 15
J: TRBJ2-3
V: TRBV30
D: TRBD2
size: -

CDR3: CASSTKTGTGPYGYTF
DNA: TGTGCCAGCAGCACGAAGACCGGGACAGGGCCCTATGGCTACACCTTC
length: 16
J: TRBJ1-2
V: TRBV5-4
D: TRBD1
size: -

CDR3: CAITREEGYGYTF
DNA: TGTGCCATCACCCGAGAAGAGGGCTATGGCTACACCTTC
length: 13
J: TRBJ1-2
V: TRBV10-3
D: -
size: -

CDR3: CASSTGQATHEQYF
DNA: TGTGCCAGCAGTACGGGACAGGCAACGCACGAGCAGTACTTC
length: 14
J: TRBJ2-7
V: TRBV28
D: TRBD1
size: -

CDR3: CASSRERDRSSYNEQFF
DNA: TGTGCCAGCAGTCGGGAGCGAGATCGGAGCTCCTACAATGAGCAGTTCTTC
length: 17
J: TRBJ2-1
V: TRBV27
D: -
size: -

CDR3: CASSISAGWQETQYF
DNA: TGTGCCAGTAGTATATCGGCAGGGTGGCAAGAGACCCAGTACTTC
length: 15
J: TRBJ2-5
V: TRBV19
D: -
size: -

CDR3: CASGLNRGGSYNEQFF
DNA: TGTGCCAGCGGGCTGAACAGGGGGGGGTCCTACAATGAGCAGTTCTTC
length: 16
J: TRBJ2-1
V: TRBV27
D: -
size: -

CDR3: CASSPGQFPYGYTF
DNA: TGTGCCAGCAGCCCCGGACAGTTCCCCTATGGCTACACCTTC
length: 14
J: TRBJ1-2
V: TRBV7-9
D: -
size: -

CDR3: CASSPDREWGYTF
DNA: TGTGCCAGCTCACCGGACAGGGAGTGGGGCTACACCTTC
length: 13
J: TRBJ1-2
V: TRBV18
D: TRBD1
size: -

CDR3: CASSTYSGEAYEQYF
DNA: TGCGCCAGCAGCACATACTCAGGGGAGGCCTACGAGCAGTACTTC
length: 15
J: TRBJ2-7
V: TRBV5-1
D: -
size: -

CDR3: CASSLGGAIYEQYF
DNA: TGTGCCAGCAGCTTGGGAGGGGCAATCTACGAGCAGTACTTC
length: 14
J: TRBJ2-7
V: TRBV5-4
D: -
size: -

CDR3: CSVEGRVNTEAFF
DNA: TGCAGCGTCGAGGGGAGGGTGAACACTGAAGCTTTCTTT
length: 13
J: TRBJ1-1
V: TRBV29-1
D: -
size: once

CDR3: CAWSIGQGLAYEQYF
DNA: TGTGCCTGGAGCATAGGACAGGGCCTAGCCTACGAGCAGTACTTC
length: 15
J: TRBJ2-7
V: TRBV30
D: TRBD1
size: -

CDR3: CASSVVTGFGETQYF
DNA: TGTGCCAGCAGCGTGGTAACAGGCTTTGGGGAGACCCAGTACTTC
length: 15
J: TRBJ2-5
V: TRBV7-2
D: -
size: -

CDR3: CASSRALSGNQPQHF
DNA: TGCGCCAGCAGCCGGGCTCTCTCGGGCAATCAGCCCCAGCATTTT
length: 15
J: TRBJ1-5
V: TRBV4-3
D: -
size: few

CDR3: CASSLNGGSYNEQFF
DNA: TGTGCCAGCAGCTTGAACGGCGGCTCCTACAATGAGCAGTTCTTC
length: 15
J: TRBJ2-1
V: TRBV11-3
D: -
size: -

CDR3: CASSPNPGLGYEQYF
DNA: TGCGCCAGCAGCCCTAACCCAGGTCTTGGCTACGAGCAGTACTTC
length: 15
J: TRBJ2-7
V: TRBV5-1
D: -
size: -

CDR3: CSVVGTIAEAFF
DNA: TGCAGCGTTGTGGGCACAATCGCTGAAGCTTTCTTT
length: 12
J: TRBJ1-1
V: TRBV29-1
D: -
size: once

CDR3: CASSILGADTTGELFF
DNA: TGTGCCAGTAGTATACTAGGCGCGGATACTACCGGGGAGCTGTTTTTT
length: 16
J: TRBJ2-2
V: TRBV19
D: -
size: -

CDR3: CASSLNSYQPQHF
DNA: TGTGCCAGCAGTTTGAACAGTTATCAGCCCCAGCATTTT
length: 13
J: TRBJ1-5
V: TRBV12-3/TRBV12-4
D: -
size: -

CDR3: CAWSGDRQETQYF
DNA: TGTGCCTGGAGTGGGGACAGACAAGAGACCCAGTACTTC
length: 13
J: TRBJ2-5
V: TRBV30
D: TRBD1
size: once

CDR3: CASSESTPPGVGEAFF
DNA: TGCGCCAGCAGTGAGTCGACTCCCCCCGGGGTGGGTGAAGCTTTCTTT
length: 16
J: TRBJ1-1
V: TRBV10-1
D: -
size: -

CDR3: CASSVSGRPERDSPLHF
DNA: TGTGCCAGCAGCGTATCCGGACGGCCTGAGAGGGATTCACCCCTCCACTTT
length: 17
J: TRBJ1-6
V: TRBV9
D: -
size: -

CDR3: CASSRQGAEEKLFF
DNA: TGTGCCAGCAGTCGACAGGGGGCAGAAGAAAAACTGTTTTTT
length: 14
J: TRBJ1-4
V: TRBV6-5
D: TRBD1
size: -

CDR3: CASSYGGYYEQYF
DNA: TGTGCCAGCAGCTACGGGGGGTACTACGAGCAGTACTTC
length: 13
J: TRBJ2-7
V: TRBV11-2
D: TRBD2
size: -

CDR3: CASSRRDAANTGELFF
DNA: TGTGCCAGCAGCCGCCGGGACGCTGCGAACACCGGGGAGCTGTTTTTT
length: 16
J: TRBJ2-2
V: TRBV27
D: -
size: -

CDR3: CASSRRLAGGTDTQYF
DNA: TGTGCCAGCAGTCGGAGACTAGCGGGGGGCACAGATACGCAGTATTTT
length: 16
J: TRBJ2-3
V: TRBV6-2/TRBV6-3
D: TRBD2
size: -

CDR3: CASRGRFTGELFF
DNA: TGTGCCAGCAGGGGAAGGTTCACCGGGGAGCTGTTTTTT
length: 13
J: TRBJ2-2
V: TRBV6-5
D: -
size: -

CDR3: CASSYRRDTQYF
DNA: TGTGCCAGCAGTTATCGGAGAGATACGCAGTATTTT
length: 12
J: TRBJ2-3
V: TRBV25-1
D: -
size: -

CDR3: CASSGGFNTGELFF
DNA: TGTGCCAGCAGCGGGGGTTTTAACACCGGGGAGCTGTTTTTT
length: 14
J: TRBJ2-2
V: TRBV25-1
D: -
size: -